This entry lists 18 T cell receptor beta chains sequenced from one sample in a study of CD8+ T cells in alopecia areata. cDNA prepared by RNA extraction and subsequent reverse transcription served as the template for sequencing. Clones were sequenced by immunoSEQ multiplex PCR, and TCRdb holds only the in-frame ones, with some missing. The data show just over 30,000 clones, 62% seen once. Sample: NKG2D-high CD8+ T cells sorted from blood. Every receptor here comes from a human donor with alopecia areata.

The rearrangement joins TRBV29-1 to TRBJ1-2; possibly TRBD1 for D (5 bases). CDR3 size: 15 residues. V lost 1 base to trimming and J lost 2 bases, with 14 bases between them. CDR1 and CDR2 (germline): SQVTM, ANQGSEA. As DNA, the CDR3 is TGCAGCGTTGAAGGACAGTCGGGGGGAAACTATGGCTACACCTTC. This translates into CSVEGQSGGNYGYTF.

The chain is built from TRBV23-1 and TRBJ2-7; weak D call: TRBD1 (6 bases). TRBV23-1 falls under the ORF class, with uncertain function. Deletions cut 0 bases from V and 3 bases from J, with 12 bases between. CDR3 size: 15 residues. This chain's CDR3 is CASSQSKAGDYEQYF. The CDR3 coding sequence is TGCGCCAGCAGTCAATCGAAGGCAGGGGACTACGAGCAGTACTTC.

J is TRBJ1-1 and V is TRBV28, with D possibly TRBD1 on 5 matching bases. CDR1 is MDHEN and CDR2 is SYDVKM in the germline V gene. V was shortened by 3 bases and J by 0 bases, with 8 bases between the two germline ends. The CDR3 is 14 residues long. For the CDR3, the DNA is TGTGCCAGCAGTTTCCGGGACTTGAACACTGAAGCTTTCTTT. It translates to CASSFRDLNTEAFF.

CDR3 protein: CASSSTGEPDTQYF. In nucleotides, the CDR3 is TGCGCCAGCAGCTCGACAGGGGAGCCAGATACGCAGTATTTT. The chain combines TRBV4-3 with TRBJ2-3; 8 bases match TRBD1. The trim removed 5 bases at V and 4 bases at J, leaving 5 bases unmatched. The CDR3 length is 14 residues. Germline assignment: CDR1 LGHNA and CDR2 YSLEER.

The chain is built from TRBV28 and TRBJ1-1, with 9 positions matching TRBD1. This CDR3 contains 16 residues. CDR1 MDHEN and CDR2 SYDVKM come from the germline V gene. V shed 3 bases and J 0 bases; nucleotides not matched to a gene: 5. In nucleotides, the CDR3 is TGTGCCAGCAGTTTGATACAGGGGGCTATGAACACTGAAGCTTTCTTT. It specifies CASSLIQGAMNTEAFF.

This clone appeared a few times. The J gene is TRBJ2-1, the V gene TRBV13; D call uncertain. The germline CDR1 and CDR2 sequences are PRHDT and FYEKMQ (reference sequence). The CDR3 consists of 15 residues. Trimming stripped 5 bases from V and 5 bases from J, with 16 bases between. The CDR3 spells CASSPSYRANNEQFF. The CDR3 nucleotides are TGTGCCAGCAGCCCATCCTACAGAGCTAACAATGAGCAGTTCTTC.

The chain couples TRBV29-1 to TRBJ2-7; the match to TRBD1 covers 10 bases. This CDR3 has 11 residues. After removal of 6 bases from V and 5 bases from J, the junction contained 1 base not matched to a gene. In germline, CDR1 is SQVTM, CDR2 ANQGSEA. The CDR3 sequence is CSVGQGNEQYF. CDR3 DNA sequence: TGCAGCGTGGGACAGGGGAACGAGCAGTACTTC.

This sequence joins TRBV30 and TRBJ1-2; D is undetermined. The CDR3 is 10 residues long. Germline V gene sequence: CDR1 GTSNPN, CDR2 SVGIG (reference sequence). The CDR3 loop reads CGSGHGGYTF. CDR3 sequence (DNA): TGTGGATCCGGGCATGGCGGCTACACCTTC.

J is TRBJ2-3 and V is TRBV27; 8 bases align to TRBD2. The CDR3 is 13 amino acids. V shed 6 bases and J 7 bases; nucleotides not matched to a gene: 6. Per the germline V gene, CDR1 is MNHEY and CDR2 is SMNVEV (reference sequence). In nucleotides, the CDR3 is TGTGCCAGCAGCCTCACTAGCGGTCATACGCAGTATTTT. Translated: CASSLTSGHTQYF.

This clone was detected only a few times. The chain carries TRBV28 and TRBJ2-7; 9 bases line up with TRBD1. Germline V gene lookup returns CDR1 MDHEN and CDR2 SYDVKM. V dropped 6 bases and J dropped 0; count of bases not matched to a gene: 9. The CDR3 totals 16 residues. The CDR3 spells CASSFRGQGSSYEQYF. The CDR3 bases are TGTGCCAGCAGCTTCCGAGGACAGGGGAGCTCCTACGAGCAGTACTTC.

CDR3 coding DNA: TGTGCCAGCAGTATTAGCGGGGCGCTCTCCTACGAGCAGTACTTC. It encodes CASSISGALSYEQYF. This chain joins TRBV6-5 and TRBJ2-7, with 8 bases identical to TRBD2. CDR1 and CDR2 (germline): MNHEY, SVGAGI. The CDR3 consists of 15 residues. The trim removed 5 bases at V and 0 bases at J, leaving 6 bases unmatched.

This clone has just one count. This chain uses TRBV20-1 with TRBJ1-1, with D uncertain. The germline CDR1 and CDR2 sequences are DFQATT and SNEGSKA (reference sequence). The V gene lost 5 bases and the J gene lost 0 bases, with 4 bases spanning the gap. CDR3 length: 11 residues. The DNA of the CDR3 is TGCAGTGCTGTATTGAACACTGAAGCTTTCTTT. This sequence encodes CSAVLNTEAFF.

The J gene is TRBJ2-1, the V gene TRBV27; D not certain. The germline V and J ends were trimmed by 0 bases and 7 bases, with 10 bases remaining between them. The V gene's germline CDR1 is MNHEY and CDR2 SMNVEV (reference sequence). There are 14 residues in the CDR3. The chain's CDR3 is CASSLSALFNEQFF. The CDR3 coding sequence is TGTGCCAGCAGTTTATCAGCGCTTTTTAATGAGCAGTTCTTC.

The chain carries TRBV4-2 and TRBJ2-7; D unclear. V dropped 4 bases and J dropped 2 bases, with 12 bases sitting between them. Looked up from germline, CDR1 is LGHNA and CDR2 is YNFKEQ. The CDR3 runs 14 residues. The CDR3, as DNA: TGTGCCAGCAGCCTTCGACACCCTACCTACGAGCAGTACTTC. Its protein product is CASSLRHPTYEQYF.

The rearrangement uses TRBV7-4 and TRBJ1-2; tentatively, D is TRBD1 (6 bases). The CDR3 consists of 13 residues. V was pared by 2 bases and J by 3 bases, with 7 bases between. CDR1 is SGHVT and CDR2 is SQSDAQ in the germline V gene. CDR3 residues: CASSLQGHYGYTF. The CDR3 coding sequence is TGTGCCAGCAGCTTACAGGGGCACTATGGCTACACCTTC.

The rearrangement joins TRBV29-1 to TRBJ1-2; 9 bases are a match to TRBD1. The CDR3 is 14 residues long. J was trimmed by 7 bases and V by 6 bases; bases with no gene match: 12. Germline lookup yields CDR1 SQVTM and CDR2 ANQGSEA. The CDR3 region is CSVTAGTGLGGYTF. The CDR3 DNA reads as TGCAGCGTGACAGCCGGGACAGGGCTCGGTGGCTACACCTTC.

In nucleotides, the CDR3 is TGTGCCAGCGCCGATCACGAGTATTTCGAGACCCAGTACTTC. It translates to CASADHEYFETQYF. The J gene is TRBJ2-5, the V gene TRBV7-9; D is unresolved. V was trimmed by 8 bases and J by 5 bases, leaving 18 bases between them. Looked up from germline, CDR1 is SEHNR and CDR2 is FQNEAQ (reference sequence). This CDR3 contains 14 residues. Using reference TRBV7-9 and TRBJ2-5 for the parts outside the CDR3, the full variable domain is DTGVSQNPRHKITKRGQNVTFRCDPISEHNRLYWYRQTLGQGPEFLTYFQNEAQLEKSRLLSDRFSAERPKGSFSTLEIQRTEQGDSAMYLCASADHEYFETQYFGPGTRLLVL.

This clone is labeled medium-sized. The rearrangement links TRBV19 to TRBJ2-7; TRBD1 is a possible D gene (6 bases). The V end lost 0 bases, the J end lost 0 bases, and 9 bases lay between the germline ends. CDR1 is LNHDA and CDR2 is SQIVND in the germline V gene (reference sequence). The CDR3 spans 15 residues. CDR3 in DNA: TGTGCCAGTAGTATAGAGGACAGCTTCTCCTACGAGCAGTACTTC. It specifies CASSIEDSFSYEQYF.